A single TCR beta chain is shown here with its context. Its cognate antigen is unknown. The study pooled second doses at about 4 or about 12 weeks. This entry belongs to a study of T cell responses to AZD1222 COVID-19 vaccine. Repertoires were generated with immunoSEQ multiplex PCR, while TCRdb's copy carries only in-frame clones and drops some. The sample consists of roughly 160,000 clones, about 83% of them appearing once. The CDR3 is made up of 14 amino acids. V lost 5 bases and J lost 1, with 8 bases in between. Germline lookup yields CDR1 SEHNR and CDR2 FQNEAQ (reference sequence). General study points: The span of vaccine-associated CD4 TCRs extended across spike, with dominance at 160-218 and 743-854.

This receptor was obtained from an adult who received the AZD1222 COVID-19 vaccine. The sample in question was peripheral blood, obtained 28 days after the second AZD1222 dose. This chain connects TRBV7-9 to TRBJ2-2; D gene ambiguous. CDR3: CASSLTKNTGELFF. CDR3 DNA: TGTGCCAGCAGCCTAACCAAGAACACCGGGGAGCTGTTTTTT. Full variable domain (outside the CDR3, taken from reference TRBV7-9 and TRBJ2-2): DTGVSQNPRHKITKRGQNVTFRCDPISEHNRLYWYRQTLGQGPEFLTYFQNEAQLEKSRLLSDRFSAERPKGSFSTLEIQRTEQGDSAMYLCASSLTKNTGELFFGEGSRLTVL.